This TCR beta chain was recovered during a study of identical twins. CDR3 length equals 15 residues. J lost 4 bases, V lost 4 bases, and 7 bases had no gene match. CDR1 and CDR2 (germline): SGHAT, FQNNGV. This clonotype was observed a few times. The antigen is undetermined. The study's findings and limits: Models predicted less out-of-frame TCR alpha sharing in monozygotic twins than was found. Cross-sectional statistics underpinned the conclusions; the same donors were not followed. Cord blood beta clonotypes that were abundant carried fewer insertions, and memory repertoires showed no such trend.

TCRdb re-called the 5' RACE reads with MiXCR, one entry per CDR3 protein. The sample includes approximately 620,000 distinct CDR3 sequences, around 8.6% seen only once; the top ten take approximately 0.94%. These data were also reused for a study on yellow fever vaccine responses in identical twins.

The sequence was obtained from a woman aged 18 to 35 in good health. Material for sequencing was PBMCs. The chain employs TRBV11-2 and TRBJ2-1; TRBD2 matches 7 bases. CDR3 DNA sequence: TGTGCCAGCAGCTCTCGGGCTAGCGGATACAATGAGCAGTTCTTC. Its translation: CASSSRASGYNEQFF.